Sequencing of this TCR beta chain was carried out in a study of T cell responses to AZD1222 COVID-19 vaccine. With regard to this clone: What it recognizes is unknown.

Profiled with immunoSEQ multiplex PCR; TCRdb holds only in-frame clones, not every one. The data hold about 90,000 clones, with roughly 90% observed a single time. This CDR3 spans 14 amino acids. Germline loops: CDR1 SGHNT, CDR2 YENEEA. V lost 2 bases to trimming and J lost 4 bases; unmatched junction nucleotides: 3. Study-level findings and limits: Females made up more of the donors, who were largely white British, and clonal diversity may have come out too low. Among AZD1222 vaccinees, only five or six were seropositive at baseline.

The source was peripheral blood, collected 28 days after the second AZD1222 dose. V and J are TRBV11-3 and TRBJ1-1; 8 nucleotides match TRBD1. This TCR was sampled from an adult who received the AZD1222 COVID-19 vaccine. For the CDR3, the DNA is TGTGCCAGCAGCTTATCAGGGGGCCGCACTGAAGCTTTCTTT. It specifies CASSLSGGRTEAFF.